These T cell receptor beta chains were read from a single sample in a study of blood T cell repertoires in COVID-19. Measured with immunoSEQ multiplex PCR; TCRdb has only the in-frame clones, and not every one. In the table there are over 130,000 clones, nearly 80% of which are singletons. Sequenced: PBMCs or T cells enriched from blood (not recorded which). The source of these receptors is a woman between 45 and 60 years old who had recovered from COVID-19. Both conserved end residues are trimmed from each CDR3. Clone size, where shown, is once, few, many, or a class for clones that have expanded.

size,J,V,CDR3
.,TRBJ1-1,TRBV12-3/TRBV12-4,ASKRAEAF
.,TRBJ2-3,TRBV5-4,ASSFLGEGDTQY
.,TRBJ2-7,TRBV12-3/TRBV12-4,ASAQGAGYEQY
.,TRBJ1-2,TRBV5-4,ASSPGTPYGYT
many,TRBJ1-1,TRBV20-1,SAPFPAGS
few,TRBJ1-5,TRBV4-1,ASSQVQTTGDQPQH
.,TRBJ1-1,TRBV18,ASSQDSWTEAF
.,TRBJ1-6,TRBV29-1,SVRAGPDNSPLH
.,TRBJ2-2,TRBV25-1,ASSATGSFGELF
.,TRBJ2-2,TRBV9,ASSVGVVGAGTGELF
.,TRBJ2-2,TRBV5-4,ASSLGGPVTGELF
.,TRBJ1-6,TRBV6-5,ASSPRQAGYSPLH
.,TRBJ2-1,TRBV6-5,ASNRLGSPNNEQF
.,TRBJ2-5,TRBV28,ASSHGGLAAETQY
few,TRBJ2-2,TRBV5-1,ASSFSGGAFTGELF
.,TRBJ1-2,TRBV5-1,ASSLGQGAGGYT
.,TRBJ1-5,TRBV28,ASSVPGQGNQPQH
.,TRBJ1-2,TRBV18,ASSPRDNPLYGYT
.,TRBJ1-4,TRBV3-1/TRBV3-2,ASSQDSGVNEKLF
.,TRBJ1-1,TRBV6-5,ASSHREGGTEAF
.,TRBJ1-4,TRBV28,ASSPLWGGSGIYEKLF
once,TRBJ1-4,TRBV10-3,AISERQGRGEKLF
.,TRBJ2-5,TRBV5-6,ASSRDRGNQETQY
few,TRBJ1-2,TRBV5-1,ASSQGTGTGYGYT
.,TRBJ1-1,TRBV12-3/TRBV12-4,ASSLTVDTEAF
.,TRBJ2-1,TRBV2,ASYQPRQGYDNEQF
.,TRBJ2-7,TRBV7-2,ASSLRQTGNYEQY
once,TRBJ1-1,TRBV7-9,ASNLDRNTEAF
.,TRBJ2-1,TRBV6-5,ASSLAGESYNEQF
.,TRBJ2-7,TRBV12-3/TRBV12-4,ASRTGANYEQY
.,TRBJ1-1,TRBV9,ASSGARGSEAF
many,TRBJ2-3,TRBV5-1,ASSSSGPTDTQY
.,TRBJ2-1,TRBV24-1,ATSDPPQHNEQF
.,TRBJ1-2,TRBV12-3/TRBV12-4,ASSVGTAYGYT
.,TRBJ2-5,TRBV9,ASSPRGVQETQY
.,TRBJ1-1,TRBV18,ASFGTGRPEAF
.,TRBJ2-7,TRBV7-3,ASSPTGGYEQY
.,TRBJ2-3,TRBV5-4,ASSSSGGRTDTQY
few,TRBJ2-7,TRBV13,ASSYGDEQY
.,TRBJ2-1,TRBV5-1,ASSTGLVDPDEQF
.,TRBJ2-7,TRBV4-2,ASSQGLGGSSVEQY
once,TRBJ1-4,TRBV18,ASSLPKGRANEKLF
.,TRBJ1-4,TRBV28,ASSFSAGQGTRKLF
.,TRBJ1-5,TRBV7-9,ASSDRDRGGNQPQH
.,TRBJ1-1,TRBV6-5,ASSYVGPTEAF
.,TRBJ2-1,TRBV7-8,ASSPSLSGAMPPYNEQF
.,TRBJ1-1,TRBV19,ASSTEQAGSTEAF
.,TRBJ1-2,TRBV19,ASSISVVDGYT
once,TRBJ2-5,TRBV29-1,SDGGETQY
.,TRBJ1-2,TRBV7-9,ASSFPGTGEDGYT
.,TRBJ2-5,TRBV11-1,ASSLASGRDQETQY
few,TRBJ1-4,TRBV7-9,ASPPPGGRDEKLF
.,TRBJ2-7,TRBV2,ASRRTAGYEQY
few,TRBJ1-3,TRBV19,ASSIKGLGNTIY
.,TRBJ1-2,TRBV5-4,ASSSRVNYGYT
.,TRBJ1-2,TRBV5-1,ASSLAVGQYVYGYT
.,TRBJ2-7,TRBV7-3,ASSPGQGTYEQY